This T cell receptor (beta chain) derives from a study of identical twins. Study-wide points: Analyses based on zero insertions could be partly confounded by invariant MAIT and iNKT cells.

With V trimmed by 2 bases and J by 4 bases, 7 bases remained unmatched. From germline, CDR1 is GTSNPN and CDR2 SVGIG (reference sequence). The CDR3 runs to 14 residues. A remark on this clonotype: The target antigen is unknown.

Template switching introduced a universal primer site, and the cDNA bore unique molecular identifiers. TCRdb fed the 5' RACE reads into MiXCR, producing one record per CDR3 protein. The sample yields a few hundred thousand distinct CDR3 sequences, 14% seen once. This sample was shared with a second study, whose subject was yellow fever vaccine responses in identical twins.

Sequencing input: CD4+ T cells sorted from blood. The rearrangement uses TRBV30 and TRBJ2-7; 8 bases align to TRBD1. This TCR was recovered from a woman aged 18 to 35 in good health. CDR3 DNA sequence: TGTGCCTGGAGTCTCGGCAGGGGGCTGTACGAGCAGTACTTC. It specifies CAWSLGRGLYEQYF.